The next 13 T cell receptor beta chains were all read from a single sample in a study of blood T cell repertoires in COVID-19. Profiled with immunoSEQ multiplex PCR; TCRdb holds only in-frame clones, not every one. The sample carries about 210,000 clones, around 88% recorded once. Sequenced input: PBMCs or T cells enriched from blood (not recorded which). All receptors derive from a woman in her forties with acute COVID-19.

The chain links TRBV12-5 to TRBJ2-1; D gene ambiguous. This CDR3 spans 12 amino acids. Trimming took off 7 bases at V and 6 bases at J, with 10 bases between the two ends. Germline V gene sequence: CDR1 LGHNT, CDR2 FRNRAP. The CDR3 DNA is TGTGCTAGTGCCCACCCGGTCAATGAGCAGTTCTTC. Encoded protein: CASAHPVNEQFF.

V is TRBV5-1 and J is TRBJ1-3; D ambiguous. Trimming cost V 4 bases and J 0 bases, with 5 bases left between them. Germline CDR1 is SGHRS and CDR2 is YFSETQ. This CDR3 comprises 13 residues. In nucleotides, the CDR3 is TGCGCCAGCAGCAGCGACTCTGGAAACACCATATATTTT. This codes for CASSSDSGNTIYF.

This chain links TRBV6-5 with TRBJ1-5; D perhaps matches TRBD1 (5 bases). Trimming took off 8 bases at V and 1 base at J, with 15 bases between the two ends. This CDR3 contains 15 residues. Germline CDR1 reads MNHEY; CDR2 reads SVGAGI. In DNA form, the CDR3 reads TGTGCCAGCCGGATGGAGGGGATCAGCAATCAGCCCCAGCATTTT. Translation: CASRMEGISNQPQHF.

V gene TRBV27 combines with J gene TRBJ1-1, with D perhaps TRBD1 (5 bases). Germline V CDR1 and CDR2: MNHEY, SMNVEV (reference sequence). CDR3 length: 15 residues. V dropped 0 bases and J dropped 0 bases, with 8 bases sitting between them. In DNA form, the CDR3 reads TGTGCCAGCAGTTTATCGACAGTTATGAACACTGAAGCTTTCTTT. Its protein is CASSLSTVMNTEAFF.

CDR3 region: CASRVQGGNEKLFF. CDR3 DNA: TGTGCCAGCAGAGTACAGGGCGGTAATGAAAAACTGTTTTTT. The chain links TRBV2 to TRBJ1-4; D is perhaps TRBD1 (6 bases). CDR1 is SNHLY and CDR2 is FYNNEI in the germline V gene. This CDR3 has 14 amino acids. V lost 6 bases, J lost 4 bases, and 12 bases lay in between.

V usage is TRBV2 and J usage is TRBJ2-3; weak D call: TRBD2 (6 bases). This CDR3 is built from 14 residues. Trimming took off 10 bases at V and 8 bases at J, with 22 bases between the two ends. CDR1 is SNHLY, CDR2 FYNNEI, per germline. As DNA, the CDR3 is TGTGCCACCCCCCTCGGGGGATGGGAGCGTACGCAGTATTTT. Its protein product is CATPLGGWERTQYF.

DNA of the CDR3: TGTGCCAGCTCACCGTTGGCGGGGGACGAGCAGTACGTC. As protein: CASSPLAGDEQYV. The V call is TRBV18, the J call TRBJ2-7; 7 bases are a match to TRBD2. The V segment lost 3 bases and the J segment 5 bases; nucleotides outside the gene matches: 4. CDR3 length: 13 residues. The V gene's germline CDR1 is KGHSH and CDR2 LQKENI.

CDR3 bases: TGTGCCAGCTCACCTTACGGGACAGGGGATTCACCCCTCCACTTT. This sequence encodes CASSPYGTGDSPLHF. The rearrangement uses TRBV18 and TRBJ1-6; 10 bases are shared with TRBD1. The CDR3 runs to 15 residues. V was pared by 3 bases and J by 8 bases, with 4 bases of the junction left unmatched. Per the germline V gene, CDR1 is KGHSH and CDR2 is LQKENI.

The chain links TRBV5-4 to TRBJ2-3; maybe TRBD2 (5 bases). CDR1 and CDR2 from the germline V gene are SGHNT and YYREEE (reference sequence). The CDR3 totals 14 residues. Trimming removed 8 bases from V and 6 bases from J, with 19 bases in between. This CDR3 is CASSAGRVRDTQYF. CDR3 DNA: TGTGCCAGTAGCGCGGGCCGGGTCAGGGATACGCAGTATTTT.

The chain couples TRBV12-3 or TRBV12-4 to TRBJ2-5, with TRBD1 matching over 9 bases. This CDR3 comprises 13 residues. The V gene end was trimmed by 7 bases and the J gene end by 6 bases; junction bases not matched to a gene: 6. In nucleotides, the CDR3 is TGTGCCAGCACTACAGGGGGCGCTCAGACCCAGTACTTC. It yields the protein CASTTGGAQTQYF.

The chain has TRBV12-5 and TRBJ1-2; D gene uncertain. The CDR3 runs to 14 residues. Germline loops: CDR1 LGHNT, CDR2 FRNRAP. V dropped 5 bases and J dropped 5 bases, with 15 bases sitting between them. In nucleotides, the CDR3 is TGTGCTAGTGGTCCCGTGGGGAGGGAGTATGGCTACACCTTC. Its protein product is CASGPVGREYGYTF.

This sequence joins TRBV10-3 and TRBJ1-5; 7 bases fit TRBD1. Germline V CDR1 and CDR2: ENHRY, SYGVKD. V lost 2 bases, J lost 5 bases, and 6 bases stayed unmatched. The CDR3 runs to 15 residues. CDR3 loop: CAISEGQGVHQPQHF. The CDR3 DNA follows: TGTGCCATCAGTGAGGGGCAGGGGGTTCATCAGCCCCAGCATTTT.

V gene TRBV4-3 combines with J gene TRBJ1-4, with a weak D call TRBD1 (5 bases). The V and J ends lost 0 bases and 4 bases respectively, with 18 bases between them. Per germline, CDR1 LGHNA and CDR2 YSLEER. The CDR3 is made up of 18 amino acids. CDR3 residues: CASSQDMFRGGVNEKLFF. CDR3 bases: TGCGCCAGCAGCCAAGATATGTTTAGGGGCGGGGTTAATGAAAAACTGTTTTTT.